These 11 T cell receptor beta chains came from one sample sequenced in a study of blood T cell repertoires in COVID-19. Clones were sequenced by immunoSEQ multiplex PCR, and TCRdb holds only the in-frame ones, with some missing. This table holds hundreds of thousands of clones, approximately 86% found once. Input material: peripheral blood. The receptors shown here come from a woman aged 30 to 39 with acute or convalescent COVID-19.

The chain uses TRBV10-3 and TRBJ2-3; a weak D match, TRBD1 (6 bases). Per the germline V gene, CDR1 is ENHRY and CDR2 is SYGVKD. The CDR3 contains 15 residues. Between the trimmed V and J ends, which lost 2 bases and 1 base, there was a span of 10 bases. The CDR3 coding sequence is TGTGCCATCAGTGAGACGCGACAGGGCACAGATACGCAGTATTTT. Residues: CAISETRQGTDTQYF.

V usage is TRBV27 and J usage is TRBJ2-7; D is uncertain. Trimming stripped 3 bases from V and 2 bases from J, with 8 bases between. CDR3 length: 13 amino acids. In germline, CDR1 is MNHEY, CDR2 SMNVEV (reference sequence). Here the CDR3 reads CASSFRITYEQYF. The CDR3 DNA is TGTGCCAGCAGTTTTAGAATAACCTACGAGCAGTACTTC.

The chain links TRBV7-2 to TRBJ2-5; no definite D call. V lost 1 base and J lost 2, with 11 bases in between. Germline CDR1 reads SGHTA; CDR2 reads FQGNSA. The CDR3 is made up of 15 amino acids. This CDR3 is CASSLDQEEQETQYF. The CDR3 DNA reads TGTGCCAGCAGCTTAGATCAGGAAGAACAAGAGACCCAGTACTTC.

This clone was seen only a few times. The J gene is TRBJ1-3, the V gene TRBV6-5; maybe TRBD1 (6 bases). Per germline, CDR1 MNHEY and CDR2 SVGAGI. The CDR3 is 14 amino acids. The V end lost 10 bases, the J end lost 0 bases, and 13 bases lay between the germline ends. Here the CDR3 reads CATIGQNSGNTIYF. DNA for the CDR3: TGTGCCACAATTGGACAGAACTCTGGAAACACCATATATTTT.

This clone was found a few times. For the CDR3, the DNA is TGTGCCTGGAGTGTAAAGGGACACAGAAATCAGCCCCAGCATTTT. Translating gives CAWSVKGHRNQPQHF. The chain is built from TRBV30 and TRBJ1-5, with TRBD1 as a possible D gene (6 bases). The CDR3 contains 15 residues. V was shortened by 0 bases and J by 4 bases, with 13 bases between the two germline ends. Per germline, CDR1 GTSNPN and CDR2 SVGIG (reference sequence).

CDR3 sequence (DNA): TGTGCCAGCAGCGTCTTCACAGGGGCGAATTCACCCCTCCACTTT. Translation: CASSVFTGANSPLHF. J is TRBJ1-6 and V is TRBV9; TRBD1 agrees at 7 bases. Germline CDR1 reads SGDLS; CDR2 reads YYNGEE. V was pared by 2 bases and J by 7 bases, with 6 bases of the junction left unmatched. This CDR3 has 15 amino acids.

The rearrangement links TRBV12-3 or TRBV12-4 to TRBJ2-7; 11 bases line up with TRBD1. Losses at the gene ends were 6 bases for V and 7 bases for J; bases not matched to a gene: 5. CDR3 length equals 13 residues. The CDR3 is CASRGQGALEQYF. The CDR3, as DNA: TGTGCCAGCAGAGGACAGGGGGCGTTGGAGCAGTACTTC.

This chain links TRBV10-3 with TRBJ1-1; perhaps TRBD1 as D (6 bases). The ends were cut back, 0 bases at V and 7 bases at J, with 12 bases in the middle. Germline V lookup: CDR1 ENHRY, CDR2 SYGVKD. This CDR3 is 14 amino acids long. This chain's CDR3 is CAISESGAGVEAFF. DNA for the CDR3: TGTGCCATCAGTGAGTCGGGGGCAGGAGTTGAAGCTTTCTTT.

The V and J genes are TRBV12-1 and TRBJ2-1; the D call of TRBD1 is as the table states it, not checked on the DNA. TRBV12-1 is a recognized pseudogene. The length of the CDR3 is 16 residues. CDR3 bases: TGTGCCAGCAGTCCCCAGGGGTCCGACGCCTACAATGAGCAGTTCTTC. Translating gives CASSPQGSDAYNEQFF.

The V and J genes are TRBV2 and TRBJ2-3; D may be TRBD1 (6 bases). Per the germline V gene, CDR1 is SNHLY and CDR2 is FYNNEI. The CDR3 sequence is 16 residues long. The V end was cut by 7 bases, the J end by 4 bases, with 21 bases between. The CDR3 DNA reads TGTGCCAGCACCCTAAATTCGGCAGGGGACGCAGATACGCAGTATTTT. Translated, it gives CASTLNSAGDADTQYF.

The chain links TRBV5-1 to TRBJ2-5, with 7 bases matching TRBD1. The CDR3 contains 15 residues. V shed 0 bases, J shed 2 bases, and the junction held 4 bases outside the gene matches. CDR1 and CDR2 (germline): SGHRS, YFSETQ. The CDR3 DNA reads as TGCGCCAGCAGCTTGGGGGACAGCACACAAGAGACCCAGTACTTC. Protein sequence: CASSLGDSTQETQYF. The variable domain in full, with the rest retrieved from reference TRBV5-1 and TRBJ2-5, is KAGVTQTPRYLIKTRGQQVTLSCSPISGHRSVSWYQQTPGQGLQFLFEYFSETQRNKGNFPGRFSGRQFSNSRSEMNVSTLELGDSALYLCASSLGDSTQETQYFGPGTRLLVL.